This T cell receptor (beta chain) was identified in a study of blood T cell repertoires in COVID-19. The V gene's germline CDR1 is SEHNR and CDR2 FQNEAQ (reference sequence). This CDR3 has 14 residues. V was pared by 6 bases and J by 3 bases, with 3 bases of the junction left unmatched. The assay was immunoSEQ multiplex PCR, and TCRdb's table has in-frame clones only and misses some. The table shows roughly 260,000 clones, with roughly 82% occurring only once. Sequenced input: peripheral blood. This TCR was recovered from a woman in her 70s with acute or convalescent COVID-19. The V gene is TRBV7-9, the J gene TRBJ2-5; 11 positions match TRBD2. CDR3 coding DNA: TGTGCCAGCAGGCCACTAGCGGGGGAAGAGACCCAGTACTTC. Residues: CASRPLAGEETQYF.